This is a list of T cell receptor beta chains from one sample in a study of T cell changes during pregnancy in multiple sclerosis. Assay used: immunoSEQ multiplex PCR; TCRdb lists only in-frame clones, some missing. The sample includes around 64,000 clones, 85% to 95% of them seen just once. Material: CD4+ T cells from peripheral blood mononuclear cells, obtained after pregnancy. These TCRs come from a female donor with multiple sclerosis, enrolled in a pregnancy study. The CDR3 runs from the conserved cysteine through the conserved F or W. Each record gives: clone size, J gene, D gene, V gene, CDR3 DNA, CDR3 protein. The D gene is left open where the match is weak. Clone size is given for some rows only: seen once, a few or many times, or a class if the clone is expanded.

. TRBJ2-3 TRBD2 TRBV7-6 TGTGCCAGCAGCCTTAGCGGGGGGAACACAGATACGCAGTATTTT CASSLSGGNTDTQYF
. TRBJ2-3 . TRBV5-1 TGCGCCAGCAGCTTCACACCCCCAGGCACAGATACGCAGTATTTT CASSFTPPGTDTQYF
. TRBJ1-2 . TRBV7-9 TGTGCCAGCAGCGAACAGGGCTATGGCTACACCTTC CASSEQGYGYTF
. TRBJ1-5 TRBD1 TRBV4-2 TGTGCCAGCAGCCAAATCCCCGGGACAGGGGGCATAATTGATAGCAATCAGCCCCAGCATTTT CASSQIPGTGGIIDSNQPQHF
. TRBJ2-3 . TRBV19 TGTGCCAGTAGTCTCTTTTCTAGAGATACGCAGTATTTT CASSLFSRDTQYF
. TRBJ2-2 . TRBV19 TGTGCCAGTAGTACCCAAACAGGGACCGGGGAGCTGTTTTTT CASSTQTGTGELFF
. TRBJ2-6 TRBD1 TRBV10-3 TGTGCCATCAGTGAGTCGCCGCCGGGACAGGTTCCGAGGGGCCTGACTTTC CAISESPPGQVPRGLTF
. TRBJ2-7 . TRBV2 TGTGCCAGCAGCCTCGGGTTCTCCTACGAGCAGTACTTC CASSLGFSYEQYF
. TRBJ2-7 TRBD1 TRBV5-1 TGCGCCAGCAGCTTAACAGGGGGCACGTACGAGCAGTACTTC CASSLTGGTYEQYF
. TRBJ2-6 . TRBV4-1 TGCGCCAGCAGCCCTGCCCATTTTGGGAGGGGGGCCAACGTCCTGACTTTC CASSPAHFGRGANVLTF
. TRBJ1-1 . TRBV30 TGTGCCTGGAGTTCTGCCCTGGAGGGTAAGACTGAAGCTTTCTTT CAWSSALEGKTEAFF
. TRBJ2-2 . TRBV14 TGTGCCAGCAGCCGCAGGGGAAGTTCCGGGGAGCTGTTTTTT CASSRRGSSGELFF
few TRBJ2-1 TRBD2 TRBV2 TGTGCCAGCAGTCTGTTGACCGGGGGGGCCCAGTTCTTC CASSLLTGGAQFF
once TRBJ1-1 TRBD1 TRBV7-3 TGTGCCAGCAGCTTAGAGGGGGCGAACACTGAAGCTTTCTTT CASSLEGANTEAFF
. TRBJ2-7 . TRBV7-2 TGTGCCAGCAGCTTAAGAGCGACCTACGAGCAGTACTTC CASSLRATYEQYF
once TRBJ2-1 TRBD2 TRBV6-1 TGTGCCAGCAGTGAATATGTTGGACTAGCATTATACAATGAGCAGTTCTTC CASSEYVGLALYNEQFF
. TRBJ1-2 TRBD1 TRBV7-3 TGTGCCAGCAGCTTAACCGGGACAGAAGCCTACACCTTC CASSLTGTEAYTF
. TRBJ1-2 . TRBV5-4 TGTGCCAGCAGCCGACTGGGTTTCGATGGCTACACCTTC CASSRLGFDGYTF
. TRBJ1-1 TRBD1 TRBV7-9 TGTGCCAGCAGCAGAGGGGGCGCGAACACTGAAGCTTTCTTT CASSRGGANTEAFF
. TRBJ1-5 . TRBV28 TGTGCCAGCAGTCTAGGAGCAGGAGGGTCAGTTCAGCCCCAGCATTTT CASSLGAGGSVQPQHF
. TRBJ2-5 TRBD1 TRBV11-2 TGTGCCAGCAGTGTAGGACTCGCAGGGGGCCGACAAGAGACCCAGTACTTC CASSVGLAGGRQETQYF
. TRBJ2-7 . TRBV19 TGTGCCAGTAGTGACTTTCCTAACACCTACGAGCAGTACTTC CASSDFPNTYEQYF
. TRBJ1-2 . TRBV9 TGTGCCAGCAGCGGACAAAGAGTTCTCGGCTACACCTTC CASSGQRVLGYTF
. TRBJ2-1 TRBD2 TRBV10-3 TGTGCCATCAGTGCGGGACTAGCGTTCAATGAGCAGTTCTTC CAISAGLAFNEQFF
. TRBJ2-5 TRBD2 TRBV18 TGTGCCAGCTCCCCAGGACTAGCGGGAGAGCAGACCCAGTACTTC CASSPGLAGEQTQYF
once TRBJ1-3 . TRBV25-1 TGTGCCAGCAGTGAATTCGGGTCTGGAAACACCATATATTTT CASSEFGSGNTIYF
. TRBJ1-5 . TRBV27 TGTGCCAGCAGCCCGAGGGCCTTGGATCAGCCCCAGCATTTT CASSPRALDQPQHF
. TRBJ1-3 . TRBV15 TGTGCCACCAGCAGAGCGACGGGGGGAGACTCTGGAAACACCATATATTTT CATSRATGGDSGNTIYF
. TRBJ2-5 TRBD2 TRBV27 TGTGCCAGCAGTTCCAGACTAGCGGTCCAAGAGACCCAGTACTTC CASSSRLAVQETQYF
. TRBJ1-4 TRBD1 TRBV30 TGTGCCTGGGGACAGGGTGGAACTAATGAAAAACTGTTTTTT CAWGQGGTNEKLFF
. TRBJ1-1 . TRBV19 TGTGCCAGTAGTATAATCAGATCGCAGGGTCGGACCACTGAAGCTTTCTTT CASSIIRSQGRTTEAFF
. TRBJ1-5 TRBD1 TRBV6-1 TGTGCCAGCTCGAGGGACAGGGGAAATCAGCCCCAGCATTTT CASSRDRGNQPQHF
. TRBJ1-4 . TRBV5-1 TGCGCCAGCAGCCCGGAGGACAGTCTAAATGAAAAACTGTTTTTT CASSPEDSLNEKLFF
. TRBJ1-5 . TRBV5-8 TGTGCCAGCAGAAATCGACAGCCATATTCGAATCAGCCCCAGCATTTT CASRNRQPYSNQPQHF
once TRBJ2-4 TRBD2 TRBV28 TGTGCCAGCAGCTCCGGCTTGTGGAGCGGGAGGGATACGGACATTCAGTACTTC CASSSGLWSGRDTDIQYF
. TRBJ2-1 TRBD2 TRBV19 TGTGCCAGTAGTATCCCGGGACTAGCGCAAAACAATGAGCAGTTCTTC CASSIPGLAQNNEQFF
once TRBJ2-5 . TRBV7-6 TGTGCCAGCAGCCCCATCCATCTGGGGGGACAGAGTATTGAGACCCAGTACTTC CASSPIHLGGQSIETQYF
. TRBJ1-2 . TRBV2 TGTGCCAGCACAAGAAGGGCCAGGGCTAACTATGGCTACACCTTC CASTRRARANYGYTF
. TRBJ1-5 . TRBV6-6 TGTGCCAGCAGTTACTCCAGGGATCTCCCGCCCCAGCATTTT CASSYSRDLPPQHF